This T cell receptor beta chain was sequenced for a study of blood T cell repertoires in COVID-19. On this clone itself: Other DNA sequences from this sample encode an identical CDR3 as well.

Assay used: immunoSEQ multiplex PCR; TCRdb lists only in-frame clones, some missing. Of more than 150,000 clones in the sample, over 75% were seen once. Participant-given clinical history determined each cohort assignment. Donors of Cohort 3 who recovered were those that had two negative PCRs, clearance, or symptom resolution. The sequenced sample was PBMCs or T cells enriched from blood (not recorded which). This sequence was found in a man aged 45-60 years who had recovered from COVID-19.

CDR3 loop: CSARLTDTQYF. The CDR3 DNA is TGCAGTGCTAGACTAACAGATACGCAGTATTTT. This rearrangement joins TRBV20-1 to TRBJ2-3; D ambiguous. The CDR3 is 11 amino acids. The V end lost 2 bases, the J end lost 3 bases, and 3 bases lay between the germline ends. CDR1 and CDR2 from the germline V gene are DFQATT and SNEGSKA (reference sequence).